Shown below are 28 T cell receptor beta chains from a single sample sequenced in a study of T-cell reconstitution after alpha-beta-depleted transplantation in children. Unique molecular identifiers featured in how the TCRbeta library was prepared. TCRdb recomputed calls from the PCR reads with MiXCR, one row per CDR3 protein. The sample lists about 460,000 distinct CDR3 sequences, over 9.5% seen once, with around 2% in the top ten. This specimen consisted of PBMCs, obtained before TCRalphabeta/CD19-depleted stem cell transplant. These receptors were taken from a child aged 2 to 15 with inherited bone marrow failure, due to receive a stem cell transplant.

This clonotype was found many times. V gene TRBV5-6 combines with J gene TRBJ2-1; D is undetermined. Trimming cost V 5 bases and J 0 bases, with 12 bases left between them. The V gene's germline CDR1 is SGHDT and CDR2 YYEEEE. This CDR3 spans 15 amino acids. The CDR3 DNA is TGTGCCAGCAGTTGGCCGTCGAGCTCCTACAATGAGCAGTTCTTC. Its protein is CASSWPSSSYNEQFF. Based on the CDR3 plus reference TRBV5-6 and TRBJ2-1, the full variable domain is DAGVTQSPTHLIKTRGQQVTLRCSPKSGHDTVSWYQQALGQGPQFIFQYYEEEERQRGNFPDRFSGHQFPNYSSELNVNALLLGDSALYLCASSWPSSSYNEQFFGPGTRLTVL.

This clonotype was counted at least ten times. CDR3 nucleotide sequence: TGCAGCGTCGAAACGCAGGGAGACGGCTACACCTTC. Protein: CSVETQGDGYTF. The rearrangement links TRBV29-1 to TRBJ1-2, with D perhaps TRBD1 (5 bases). Germline lookup yields CDR1 SQVTM and CDR2 ANQGSEA. Trimming removed 6 bases at V and 8 bases at J, with 16 bases between. The CDR3 extends over 12 amino acids.

This clonotype occurred many times. The chain employs TRBV20-1 and TRBJ2-1; 9 nucleotides line up with TRBD2. This CDR3 has 14 residues. J gave up 3 bases and V 6 bases, and 6 bases lay outside the gene matches. Germline V gene lookup returns CDR1 DFQATT and CDR2 SNEGSKA (reference sequence). CDR3 DNA: TGCAGTGCGGCCGGGACTAGCCTCTACAATGAGCAGTTCTTC. Protein sequence: CSAAGTSLYNEQFF.

This clonotype was seen at least ten times. This chain links TRBV5-5 with TRBJ2-1; D is uncertain. V gave up 5 bases and J gave up 2 bases, with 8 bases separating them. The CDR3 is 13 amino acids. CDR1 SGHKS and CDR2 YYEKEE come from the germline V gene (reference sequence). In DNA form, the CDR3 reads TGTGCCAGCAGTCTCGACACCTACAATGAGCAGTTCTTC. Residues: CASSLDTYNEQFF.

The sample holds many counts of this clonotype. V usage is TRBV29-1 and J usage is TRBJ2-3; weak D call: TRBD2 (5 bases). CDR1 is SQVTM and CDR2 is ANQGSEA in the germline V gene. The CDR3 totals 14 residues. Trimming took off 7 bases at V and 1 base at J, with 15 bases between the two ends. The CDR3 region is CSAPGILGTDTQYF. CDR3 in DNA: TGCAGCGCCCCGGGGATATTGGGCACAGATACGCAGTATTTT.

This clonotype was seen many times. The chain recombines TRBV20-1 with TRBJ2-2; the match to TRBD2 covers 10 bases. Looked up from germline, CDR1 is DFQATT and CDR2 is SNEGSKA (reference sequence). The V and J ends lost 1 base and 4 bases, in that order; junction bases with no gene match: 12. The CDR3 runs 18 residues. The CDR3 protein is CSARAGIASGSRTGELFF. In DNA, the CDR3 is TGCAGTGCTAGAGCGGGTATTGCTAGCGGGAGCCGCACCGGGGAGCTGTTTTTT.

Details on this clonotype: A read error may be the cause here, since a much bigger clone is one base away. The chain recombines TRBV18 with TRBJ1-2, with D perhaps TRBD1 (6 bases). Germline CDR1 KGHSH, CDR2 LQKENI. The CDR3 covers 16 residues. V lost 3 bases to trimming and J lost 4 bases, with 18 bases between them. The CDR3 loop is CASSPGWTDRLYGYTF. The CDR3 coding sequence is TGTGCCAGCTCACCTGGGTGGACTGACAGGCTCTATGGCTACACCTTC.

The CDR3 nucleotides read TGTGCCACCAGTGGCCTAGCCCCGAACACCGGGGAGCTGTTTTTT. The encoded protein is CATSGLAPNTGELFF. The chain uses TRBV24-1 and TRBJ2-2; weak D call: TRBD2 (5 bases). Trimming left V 5 bases short and J 0 bases short, with 9 bases between. The germline gives CDR1 KGHDR, CDR2 SFDVKD. The CDR3 loop spans 15 amino acids.

This clonotype was recorded a few times. The rearrangement joins TRBV12-3 or TRBV12-4 to TRBJ2-6; 9 nucleotides agree with TRBD1. V gave up 4 bases and J gave up 3 bases; unmatched junction bases: 7. The CDR3 length is 17 residues. CDR3 nucleotide sequence: TGTGCCAGCAGTTCGGGACAGGGCGACTTTGGGGCCAACGTCCTGACTTTC. It encodes CASSSGQGDFGANVLTF.

Details on this clonotype: Possible read error: a much larger clone is one base away. V usage is TRBV27 and J usage is TRBJ2-7, with 8 bases that match TRBD1. The CDR3 has 15 amino acids. Per the germline V gene, CDR1 is MNHEY and CDR2 is SMNVEV (reference sequence). The CDR3 bases are TGTGCCAGCAGTATGTCAGGGGGCTCAACCTACGAGCGGTACTTC. This translates into CASSMSGGSTYERYF.

This chain joins TRBV24-1 and TRBJ2-2; 9 bases map to TRBD2. This CDR3 has 20 amino acids. The V and J ends lost 0 bases and 5 bases, in that order; junction bases with no gene match: 15. The V gene's germline CDR1 is KGHDR and CDR2 SFDVKD. The CDR3 loop reads CATSDLQRGAGGGITGELFF. In DNA form, the CDR3 reads TGTGCCACCAGTGATTTGCAAAGAGGAGCGGGAGGCGGGATTACCGGGGAGCTGTTTTTT.

This clonotype appeared many times. The chain recombines TRBV4-3 with TRBJ2-6; TRBD2 agrees at 7 bases. Germline CDR1 LGHNA, CDR2 YSLEER. The junction had 9 bases not matched to a gene; V was cut back by 1 base and J by 0 bases. This CDR3 spans 19 amino acids. This CDR3 reads CASSQVSSSGLSGANVLTF. The CDR3 region has the DNA TGCGCCAGCAGCCAAGTGAGTTCTAGCGGACTCTCTGGGGCCAACGTCCTGACTTTC.

This clonotype was observed many times. The chain recombines TRBV7-2 with TRBJ2-7; the match to TRBD2 covers 9 bases. Germline V gives CDR1 SGHTA, CDR2 FQGNSA. The junction had 18 bases not matched to a gene; V was cut back by 4 bases and J by 5 bases. The CDR3 totals 18 residues. CDR3 in DNA: TGTGCCAGCAGCTCTTATCCCACTAGCGGGTTAACAGGGGACGAGCAGTACTTC. Residues: CASSSYPTSGLTGDEQYF.

This clonotype was recorded a few times. This sequence joins TRBV5-1 and TRBJ2-2; D assignment may be TRBD1 or TRBD2 (6 bases each). CDR1 is SGHRS, CDR2 YFSETQ, per germline. CDR3 length equals 15 residues. V was clipped by 0 bases and J by 4 bases, with 10 bases between them. CDR3 region: CASSLGGAPTGELFF. The CDR3 bases are TGCGCCAGCAGCTTGGGGGGGGCGCCCACCGGGGAGCTGTTTTTT.

Note on this clonotype: It may be a read error: a sequence one base away is much more abundant. The chain is built from TRBV12-3 or TRBV12-4 and TRBJ1-3, with TRBD1 matching over 7 bases. The CDR3 runs to 17 residues. The V and J ends lost 7 bases and 0 bases, in that order; junction bases with no gene match: 12. The CDR3 region is CASTLGTDSLSGNTIYF. The DNA for the CDR3 is TGTGCCAGCACCTTAGGGACAGATTCCCTCTCTGGAAACACCATATATTTT.

As for this clonotype: This could be a read error, since a much larger clone is one nucleotide away. The V call is TRBV11-2, the J call TRBJ1-1; no firm D call. This CDR3 region has 12 residues. Germline CDR1 SGHAT, CDR2 FQNNGV. Written as DNA, the CDR3 is TGTCCCAGCAGCTTTAGCGAAATTGAAGCTTTCTTT. Translated: CPSSFSEIEAFF. Full variable domain (outside the CDR3, taken from reference TRBV11-2 and TRBJ1-1): EAGVAQSPRYKIIEKRQSVAFWCNPISGHATLYWYQQILGQGPKLLIQFQNNGVVDDSQLPKDRFSAERLKGVDSTLKIQPAKLEDSAVYLCPSSFSEIEAFFGQGTRLTVV.

This clonotype was seen a handful of times. The chain recombines TRBV7-9 with TRBJ2-3; D assignment may be TRBD1 or TRBD2 (5 bases each). From germline, CDR1 is SEHNR and CDR2 FQNEAQ (reference sequence). This CDR3 comprises 11 residues. The V and J ends lost 0 bases and 12 bases respectively, with 7 bases between them. CDR3 region: CASSLAGDQYF. The CDR3 DNA is TGTGCCAGCAGCTTAGCAGGGGACCAGTATTTT.

This clonotype was counted many times. V usage is TRBV12-3 or TRBV12-4 and J usage is TRBJ2-3; 8 nucleotides line up with TRBD2. This CDR3 has 16 residues. V lost 2 bases, J lost 0 bases, and 4 bases stayed unmatched. The CDR3 nucleotides are TGTGCCAGCAGTTTACCACTAGCGGAGAGCACAGATACGCAGTATTTT. It yields the protein CASSLPLAESTDTQYF.

The chain carries TRBV13 and TRBJ2-1; D gene unclear. This CDR3 has 15 amino acids. V was trimmed by 5 bases and J by 0 bases, leaving 11 bases between them. Germline V gives CDR1 PRHDT, CDR2 FYEKMQ (reference sequence). The CDR3 loop is CASSIYQYSYNEQFF. The CDR3 bases are TGTGCCAGCAGCATCTATCAATACTCCTACAATGAGCAGTTCTTC.

There are many counts of this clonotype. The chain combines TRBV4-1 with TRBJ1-1, with D unresolved. Germline loops: CDR1 MGHRA, CDR2 YSYEKL. The V and J ends lost 4 bases and 2 bases respectively, with 20 bases between them. This CDR3 contains 17 residues. DNA for the CDR3: TGCGCCAGCAGCCCCGTTTCCCACCTTCAGCTAAACACTGAAGCTTTCTTT. Amino acid sequence: CASSPVSHLQLNTEAFF.

This clonotype showed up many times. The chain couples TRBV5-1 to TRBJ2-5; 9 nucleotides agree with TRBD2. Germline V gives CDR1 SGHRS, CDR2 YFSETQ. This CDR3 contains 19 residues. V lost 0 bases to trimming and J lost 1 base; unmatched junction nucleotides: 13. CDR3 DNA sequence: TGCGCCAGCAGCTTGGACGGTAGCGGGAGTCGGACCGTCCAAGAGACCCAGTACTTC. Protein sequence: CASSLDGSGSRTVQETQYF.

This clonotype was counted ten times or more. The chain couples TRBV29-1 to TRBJ2-7, with 9 bases lining up with TRBD1. The germline CDR1 and CDR2 sequences are SQVTM and ANQGSEA. After removal of 7 bases from V and 4 bases from J, the junction contained 5 bases not matched to a gene. The CDR3 sequence is 12 residues long. CDR3 protein: CSAGQGMYEQYF. CDR3 bases: TGCAGCGCCGGACAGGGGATGTACGAGCAGTACTTC.

This clonotype was counted between two and nine times. CDR3 residues: CACTGDRNEQFF. The DNA of the CDR3 is TGTGCCTGCACGGGAGATCGAAATGAGCAGTTCTTC. V usage is TRBV30 and J usage is TRBJ2-1; possibly TRBD2 for D (6 bases). The CDR3 has 12 residues. V dropped 6 bases and J dropped 7 bases, with 13 bases sitting between them. Germline V lookup: CDR1 GTSNPN, CDR2 SVGIG (reference sequence).

This clonotype was seen more than once but under ten times. Mismatch with germline at one junction end may stem from a read error. The V and J genes are TRBV27 and TRBJ2-7, with D perhaps TRBD1 or TRBD2 (5 bases each). Germline CDR1 MNHEY, CDR2 SMNVEV (reference sequence). There are 14 residues in the CDR3. This chain's CDR3 is CASSLLGESSEQYF. The CDR3 DNA reads TGTGCCAGCAGTTTATTGGGGGAGTCCTCCGAGCAGTACTTC.

This clonotype was picked up many times. V usage is TRBV4-3 and J usage is TRBJ2-1, with 9 bases fitting TRBD2. The trim removed 0 bases at V and 7 bases at J, leaving 10 bases unmatched. The CDR3 totals 17 residues. Looked up from germline, CDR1 is LGHNA and CDR2 is YSLEER. The CDR3 nucleotides are TGCGCCAGCAGCCAAGATCCGATAGCGGGAGTAAGAAATGAGCAGTTCTTC. Its protein is CASSQDPIAGVRNEQFF.

This clonotype was seen repeatedly, ten times or more. The V and J genes are TRBV3-1 and TRBJ2-7; D not resolved. Germline lookup yields CDR1 LGHDT and CDR2 YNNKEL (reference sequence). The CDR3 length is 11 residues. Trimming removed 3 bases from V and 0 bases from J, with 0 bases in between. CDR3 sequence: CASSHSYEQYF. CDR3 sequence (DNA): TGTGCCAGCAGCCACTCCTACGAGCAGTACTTC.

In its sample, this clonotype was seen many times. In nucleotides, the CDR3 is TGTGCCAGCGGGCCAATAACAGATACGCAGTATTTT. Protein product: CASGPITDTQYF. The V call is TRBV13, the J call TRBJ2-3; D gene ambiguous. With 8 bases removed from V and 3 bases from J, the gap between germline ends came to 9 bases. Germline V lookup: CDR1 PRHDT, CDR2 FYEKMQ (reference sequence). The CDR3 is 12 residues long.

With regard to this clonotype: A clone one base away is much larger, so this may be a read error. The chain couples TRBV27 to TRBJ2-1; D is unresolved. From germline, CDR1 is MNHEY and CDR2 SMNVEV (reference sequence). CDR3 length: 13 residues. The V end lost 0 bases, the J end lost 8 bases, and 8 bases lay between the germline ends. In DNA form, the CDR3 reads TGTGCCAGCAGTTTATCTCGAGACCATGAGCAGTTCTTC. This translates into CASSLSRDHEQFF.